The T cell receptor beta chain under discussion was sequenced for a study of hypomethylating agent response in myelodysplastic syndrome (TCRdb year 2021). Background on the whole study: Patients were treated with the hypomethylating agents azacitidine (about 70% of the 11) or decitabine (3 of 11). Among the myelodysplastic syndrome patients in the cohort, several were male and 2 were female. Patients had a mean age of approximately 72 +/- 6.3 years, and a diploid cytogenetic profile was the most common. The mutation found most frequently was TET2, which appeared in 5 of the 11 patients. Roughly six patients responded with complete response or hematologic improvement, and roughly 5 patients were non-responders. Complete response or hematologic improvement counted as response, and patients meeting neither criterion were classed as non-responders. Overall study outcomes, separate from this receptor: Possible recognition of novel MDS antigens by the shared GLIPH2 clusters was not confirmed, and experimental validation of that possible recognition is needed. Only around eleven patients were analyzed, so the study cohort was small. Age matching of healthy control donors to MDS patients was not performed, and the MDS versus healthy comparison could have been impacted by this lack of age matching. Novel clonotypes were found to emerge more often in responders, whereas more contracted clonotypes were observed in non-responders after treatment. No significant change in richness, rarefaction diversity or clonality was detected after hypomethylating agent treatment, either across all patients or within response groups.

Bulk bone marrow was analyzed without sorting T-cell subsets. Bone marrow from 11 to 12 myelodysplastic syndrome patients was immunosequenced for TCR beta CDR3 regions before and after hypomethylating agent therapy. For longitudinal repertoire tracking, every patient provided one baseline bone marrow and two to three bone marrows collected at different post-treatment timepoints. Genomic DNA was extracted from whole bone marrow, and quality was checked by TapeStation, NanoDrop OneC and PicoGreen assays. Concerning this clone: Its antigen is currently not known. No base quality values were provided; no much bigger clone lies one nucleotide off.

The CDR3, from cysteine to phenylalanine, totals 15 residues. Only the CDR3 portion is preserved as DNA: 45 bases, with reading frame beginning at the first base. Sequences SGHNT (CDR1) and YYREEE (CDR2) are obtained from the germline V gene (reference sequence). Here V drops 3 bases and J drops 1 base, and the junction holds 5 bases not matched to any gene. Library method: the immunoSEQ multiplex PCR assay. Survey resolution was used, with two replicates of around 200 ng each, totaling 400 ng of DNA per sample. Rearranged TCRB sequences in genomic DNA were detected with the hsTCRB kit using multiplex PCR primers targeting V and J genes. To amplify the CDR3 region, the first PCR ran for about 31 cycles with the QIAGEN Multiplex PCR Kit. A second PCR of approximately 8 cycles attached sample barcodes and Illumina adapters to each replicate. Pooled libraries were quantified using a QuantStudio 6 and the KAPA library quantification kit. About 15 pM of pooled libraries was sequenced on an Illumina MiSeq using 156-cycle single-end reads and a 15-cycle index read. Per the authors' processing: Of 150,000 to 200,000 unique clonotypes, roughly 1.6% were flagged by VDJdb annotation as previously reported viral-epitope-specific clonotypes. The immunoSEQ Data Assistant and immunoSEQ Analyzer turned the raw reads into TCRB repertoires that were normalized and annotated. BioAnalyzer and version 0.6.5 of the immunarch R package were the tools used for clonotype analysis. Before richness was estimated, every repertoire was downsampled to match the clone count of the smallest repertoire. Clonotypes were categorized as expanded, contracted or novel by Fisher's exact tests, where a novel clonotype had zero frequency before treatment. Significantly changed CDR3 beta sequences were clustered with GLIPH2 at simulation_depth=1000 and kmer_min_depth=3, and CDR3s shorter than five residues were left out. Entries here come from immuneACCESS through TCRdb and include only in-frame sequences with V and J called. Some clones fail to appear in such tables; in the studies checked, an unresolved V gene covers under half of the shortfall, and the cause of the remainder is unknown. V and J calls and clone size are given by that table; D and trimming were obtained from the DNA. Across this sample there are about 7,200 clones, with around 86% seen only once. More than 15% of the sample is taken by the ten largest.

The sequence was obtained from a human donor with myelodysplastic syndrome. The sample consisted of bone marrow, taken before or after starting hypomethylating agent treatment for myelodysplastic syndrome (not recorded which). The chain links TRBV5-4 with TRBJ2-5; TRBD1 fits 8 bases in the junction. Here is the DNA: TGTGCCAGCAGCTCACCCGGGACAGGCCAAGAGACCCAGTACTTC. This is translated as CASSSPGTGQETQYF.